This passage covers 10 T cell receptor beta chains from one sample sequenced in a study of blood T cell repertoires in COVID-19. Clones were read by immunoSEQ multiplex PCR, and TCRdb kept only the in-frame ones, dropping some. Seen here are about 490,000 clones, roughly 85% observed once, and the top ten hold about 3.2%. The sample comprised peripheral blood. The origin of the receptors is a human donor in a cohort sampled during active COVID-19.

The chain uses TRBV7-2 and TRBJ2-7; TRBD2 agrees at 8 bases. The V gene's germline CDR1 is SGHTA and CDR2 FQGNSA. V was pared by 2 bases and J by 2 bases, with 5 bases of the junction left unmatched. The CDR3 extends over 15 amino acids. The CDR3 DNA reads TGTGCCAGCAGCTTAAGCGGGAGTTCACCCTACGAGCAGTACTTC. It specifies CASSLSGSSPYEQYF.

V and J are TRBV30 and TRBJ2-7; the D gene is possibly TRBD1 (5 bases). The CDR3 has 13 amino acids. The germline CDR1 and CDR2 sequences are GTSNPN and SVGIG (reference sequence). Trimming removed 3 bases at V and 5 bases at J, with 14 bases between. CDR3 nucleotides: TGTGCCTGGAGCTCAGGGAATGGACACGAGCAGTACTTC. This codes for CAWSSGNGHEQYF.

CDR3 DNA sequence: TGTGCCAGTAGTGCTATAGCGGGAGGGTTCACCGGGGAGCTGTTTTTT. This gives the protein CASSAIAGGFTGELFF. The chain links TRBV19 to TRBJ2-2; 11 positions match TRBD2. Germline trimming cut 5 bases from V and 4 bases from J; bases unmatched to any gene: 6. The CDR3 is 16 residues long. Germline CDR1 is LNHDA and CDR2 is SQIVND (reference sequence). The complete variable domain, with remaining parts taken from reference TRBV19 and TRBJ2-2, reads DGGITQSPKYLFRKEGQNVTLSCEQNLNHDAMYWYRQDPGQGLRLIYYSQIVNDFQKGDIAEGYSVSREKKESFPLTVTSAQKNPTAFYLCASSAIAGGFTGELFFGEGSRLTVL.

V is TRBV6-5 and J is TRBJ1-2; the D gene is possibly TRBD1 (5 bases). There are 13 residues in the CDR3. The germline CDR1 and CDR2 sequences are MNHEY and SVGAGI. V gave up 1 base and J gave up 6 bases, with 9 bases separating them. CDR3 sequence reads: CASSYWAGDGYTF. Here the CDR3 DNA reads TGTGCCAGCAGTTACTGGGCGGGGGATGGCTACACCTTC.

The CDR3 reads CASSLRAGLTDTQYF. The CDR3 DNA reads as TGTGCCAGCAGCTTGAGGGCGGGACTCACAGATACGCAGTATTTT. The chain couples TRBV7-2 to TRBJ2-3; weak D call: TRBD2 (6 bases). V was clipped by 3 bases and J by 2 bases, with 12 bases between them. The CDR3 is 15 residues long. The germline V gene encodes CDR1 SGHTA and CDR2 FQGNSA.

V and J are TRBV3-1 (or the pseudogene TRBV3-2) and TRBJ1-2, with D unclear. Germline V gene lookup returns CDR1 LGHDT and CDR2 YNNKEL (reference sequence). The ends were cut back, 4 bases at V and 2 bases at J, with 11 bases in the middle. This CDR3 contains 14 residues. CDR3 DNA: TGTGCCAGCAGCCTCGGGGTAAACAACTATGGCTACACCTTC. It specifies CASSLGVNNYGYTF.

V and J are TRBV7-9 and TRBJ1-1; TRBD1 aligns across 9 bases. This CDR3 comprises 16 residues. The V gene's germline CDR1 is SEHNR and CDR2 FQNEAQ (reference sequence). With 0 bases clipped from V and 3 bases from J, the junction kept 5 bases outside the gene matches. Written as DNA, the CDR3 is TGTGCCAGCAGCTTAGCGTGGGGGACAGGGCACACTGAAGCTTTCTTT. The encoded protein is CASSLAWGTGHTEAFF.

CDR3 protein: CASSEPDRDTQYF. As DNA, the CDR3 is TGCGCCAGCAGCGAACCCGACAGAGATACGCAGTATTTT. The rearrangement joins TRBV5-1 to TRBJ2-3; D may be TRBD1 (5 bases). Germline CDR1 is SGHRS and CDR2 is YFSETQ. The V and J ends lost 4 bases and 5 bases respectively, with 11 bases between them. The CDR3 is made up of 13 amino acids. Based on the CDR3 plus reference TRBV5-1 and TRBJ2-3, the full variable domain is KAGVTQTPRYLIKTRGQQVTLSCSPISGHRSVSWYQQTPGQGLQFLFEYFSETQRNKGNFPGRFSGRQFSNSRSEMNVSTLELGDSALYLCASSEPDRDTQYFGPGTRLTVL.

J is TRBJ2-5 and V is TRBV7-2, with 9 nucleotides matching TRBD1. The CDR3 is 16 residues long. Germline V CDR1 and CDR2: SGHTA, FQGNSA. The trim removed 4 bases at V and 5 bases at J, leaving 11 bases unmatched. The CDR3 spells CASSSGQGKVAETQYF. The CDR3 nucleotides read TGTGCCAGCAGCTCGGGACAGGGAAAAGTGGCGGAGACCCAGTACTTC.

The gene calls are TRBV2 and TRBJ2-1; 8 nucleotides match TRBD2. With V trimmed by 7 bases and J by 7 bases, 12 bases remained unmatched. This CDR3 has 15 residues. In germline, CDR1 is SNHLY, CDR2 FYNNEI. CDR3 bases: TGTGCCAGCAAAAAGGCAGCGGGAGCGGAAAATGAGCAGTTCTTC. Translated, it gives CASKKAAGAENEQFF.